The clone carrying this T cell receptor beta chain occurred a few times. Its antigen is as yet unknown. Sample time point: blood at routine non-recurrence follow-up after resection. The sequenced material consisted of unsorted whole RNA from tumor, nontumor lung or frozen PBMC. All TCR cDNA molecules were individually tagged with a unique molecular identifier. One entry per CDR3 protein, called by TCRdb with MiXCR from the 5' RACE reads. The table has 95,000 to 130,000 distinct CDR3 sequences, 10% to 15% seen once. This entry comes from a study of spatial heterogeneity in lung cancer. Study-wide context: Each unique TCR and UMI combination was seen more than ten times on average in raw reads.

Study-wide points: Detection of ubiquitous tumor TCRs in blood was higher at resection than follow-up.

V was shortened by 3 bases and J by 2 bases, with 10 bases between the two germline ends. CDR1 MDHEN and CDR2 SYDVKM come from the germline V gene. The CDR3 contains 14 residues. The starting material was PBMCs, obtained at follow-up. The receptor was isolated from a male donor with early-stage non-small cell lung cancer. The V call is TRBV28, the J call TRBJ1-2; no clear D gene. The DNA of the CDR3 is TGTGCCAGCAGTTTTTCGGGCAGGAACTATGGCTACACCTTC. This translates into CASSFSGRNYGYTF.